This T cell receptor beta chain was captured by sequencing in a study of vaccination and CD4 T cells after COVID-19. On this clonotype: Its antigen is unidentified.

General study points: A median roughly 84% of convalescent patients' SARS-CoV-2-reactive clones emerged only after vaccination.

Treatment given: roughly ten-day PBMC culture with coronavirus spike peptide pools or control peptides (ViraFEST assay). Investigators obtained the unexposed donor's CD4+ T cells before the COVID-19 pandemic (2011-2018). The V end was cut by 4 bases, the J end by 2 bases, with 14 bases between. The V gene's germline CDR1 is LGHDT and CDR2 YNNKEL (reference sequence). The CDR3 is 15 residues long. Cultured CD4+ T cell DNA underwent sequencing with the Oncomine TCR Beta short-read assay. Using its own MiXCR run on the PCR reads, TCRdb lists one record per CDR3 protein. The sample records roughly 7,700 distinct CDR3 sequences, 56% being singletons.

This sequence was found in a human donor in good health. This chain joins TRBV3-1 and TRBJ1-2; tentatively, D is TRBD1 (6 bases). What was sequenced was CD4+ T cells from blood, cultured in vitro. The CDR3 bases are TGTGCCAGCAGCCCTACCGGGGGGGGCAACTATGGCTACACCTTC. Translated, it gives CASSPTGGGNYGYTF.